This T cell receptor beta chain comes out of a study of response to subunit inactivated influenza vaccine. In TCRdb, the RT-PCR reads were re-called with MiXCR into one record per CDR3 protein. The table has about 520,000 distinct CDR3 sequences, about 25% seen once. Germline V CDR1 and CDR2: LGHNA, YNFKEQ. V was cut by 1 base and J by 6 bases, with 11 bases left in between. The length of the CDR3 is 14 residues. This clonotype was observed many times. Its antigen is unidentified. Study-wide points: Researchers suggested that each seasonal influenza vaccination recruits few new T cells.

The sequence was obtained from a man aged 45-60 years who received an inactivated influenza vaccine. The V and J genes are TRBV4-2 and TRBJ2-3, with D unresolved. The sample was CD4+ T cells sorted from PBMCs, taken 5 to 6 days after vaccination. This chain's CDR3 is CASSQGLVSDTQYF. The CDR3 DNA reads as TGTGCCAGCAGCCAAGGTCTTGTATCTGATACGCAGTATTTT.